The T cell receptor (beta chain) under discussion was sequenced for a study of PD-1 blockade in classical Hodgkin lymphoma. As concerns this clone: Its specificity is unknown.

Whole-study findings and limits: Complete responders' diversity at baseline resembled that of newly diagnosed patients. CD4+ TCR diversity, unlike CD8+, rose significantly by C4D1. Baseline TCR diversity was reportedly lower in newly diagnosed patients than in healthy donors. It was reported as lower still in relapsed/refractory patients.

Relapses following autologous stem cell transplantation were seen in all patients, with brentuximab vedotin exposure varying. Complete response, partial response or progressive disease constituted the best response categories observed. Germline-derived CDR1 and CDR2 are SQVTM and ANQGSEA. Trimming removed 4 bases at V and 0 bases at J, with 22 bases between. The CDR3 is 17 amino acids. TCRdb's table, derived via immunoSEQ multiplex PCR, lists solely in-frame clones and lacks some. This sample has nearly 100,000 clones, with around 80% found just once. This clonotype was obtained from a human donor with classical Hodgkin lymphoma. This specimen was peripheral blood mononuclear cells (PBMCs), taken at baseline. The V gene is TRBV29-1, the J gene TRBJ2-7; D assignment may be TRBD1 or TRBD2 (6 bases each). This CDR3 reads CSVGGALNLSPSYEQYF. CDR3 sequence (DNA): TGCAGCGTTGGGGGGGCCCTTAACTTATCCCCCTCCTACGAGCAGTACTTC.